This is a list of T cell receptor beta chains from one sample in a study of a mutant IDH1 vaccine in newly diagnosed glioma. Only in-frame clones appear in the TCRdb table, and some are missing; sequencing was by immunoSEQ multiplex PCR. Of about 21,000 clones detected, approximately 86% appear once; the ten largest clones hold 5.4%. Sequencing was performed on PBMCs, taken from a glioma patient treated with radiotherapy, temozolomide or both. These receptors all stem from a man aged 35-49 years with glioma. Each CDR3 is given with its conserved first and last residue. D genes are given only for firm matches.

j_call: TRBJ1-2
v_call: TRBV6-6
d_call: NA
cdr3_nt: TGTGCCAGCATCACGGGGCCTTTAACGACCAGGGGCTACACCTTC
cdr3_aa: CASITGPLTTRGYTF

j_call: TRBJ2-5
v_call: TRBV28
d_call: NA
cdr3_nt: TGTGCCAGCAGCCTAACACGGGGGACCCAAGAGACCCAGTACTTC
cdr3_aa: CASSLTRGTQETQYF

j_call: TRBJ2-2
v_call: TRBV7-9
d_call: NA
cdr3_nt: TGTGCCAGCAGCTTTCCAGCGGGCACCGGGGAGCTGTTTTTT
cdr3_aa: CASSFPAGTGELFF

j_call: TRBJ2-5
v_call: TRBV4-2
d_call: NA
cdr3_nt: TGTGCCAGCAGCCAAGCGCTAGGCCTACATGGGACCCAGTACTTC
cdr3_aa: CASSQALGLHGTQYF

j_call: TRBJ2-3
v_call: TRBV19
d_call: TRBD2
cdr3_nt: TGTGCCAGTACTCCTGGACTAGCGATTAGCACAGATACGCAGTATTTT
cdr3_aa: CASTPGLAISTDTQYF

j_call: TRBJ1-6
v_call: TRBV6-1
d_call: NA
cdr3_nt: TGTGCCAGCAGTGACGCCCTAGGGGGAGCCTTCTCACCCCTCCACTTT
cdr3_aa: CASSDALGGAFSPLHF

j_call: TRBJ1-2
v_call: TRBV29-1
d_call: NA
cdr3_nt: TGCAGCGGCTTATTGGGGGACTATGGCTACACCTTC
cdr3_aa: CSGLLGDYGYTF

j_call: TRBJ2-5
v_call: TRBV10-1
d_call: TRBD1
cdr3_nt: TGCGCCAGCAGTGAATTCGCCCTCGACAGGGGCCAAGAGACCCAGTACTTC
cdr3_aa: CASSEFALDRGQETQYF

j_call: TRBJ1-1
v_call: TRBV4-3
d_call: NA
cdr3_nt: TGCGCCAGCAGCCAAGATCAAATGGGGGTGAGGGCCCGCGAAGCTTTCTTT
cdr3_aa: CASSQDQMGVRAREAFF

j_call: TRBJ1-1
v_call: TRBV11-2
d_call: NA
cdr3_nt: TGTGCCAGCAGCTTAGCGGGGACGGGGACTGAAGCTTTCTTT
cdr3_aa: CASSLAGTGTEAFF

j_call: TRBJ2-2
v_call: TRBV6-1
d_call: NA
cdr3_nt: TGTGCCAGCAGTGAAGGCCCGAACACCGGGGAGCTGTTTTTT
cdr3_aa: CASSEGPNTGELFF

j_call: TRBJ1-1
v_call: TRBV5-6
d_call: TRBD1
cdr3_nt: TGTGCCAGCAGCCTCAGGGGGCGCGGCACTGAAGCTTTCTTT
cdr3_aa: CASSLRGRGTEAFF

j_call: TRBJ1-3
v_call: TRBV6-5
d_call: NA
cdr3_nt: TGTGCCAGCAGCTCCCGGGGGAATGGAAACACCATATATTTT
cdr3_aa: CASSSRGNGNTIYF

j_call: TRBJ2-6
v_call: TRBV19
d_call: TRBD1
cdr3_nt: TGTGCCAGTATCGAGGGGGCCCGCTCTGGGGCCAACGTCCTGACTTTC
cdr3_aa: CASIEGARSGANVLTF

j_call: TRBJ1-4
v_call: TRBV5-1
d_call: TRBD1
cdr3_nt: TGCGCCAGCAGCTTCGGCCTCATCCGGGACAGTCGCCATGAAAAACTGTTTTTT
cdr3_aa: CASSFGLIRDSRHEKLFF

j_call: TRBJ2-7
v_call: TRBV19
d_call: TRBD1
cdr3_nt: TGTGCCAGTAGTGCCGCCCCACAGGGGTTCGAGCAGTACTTC
cdr3_aa: CASSAAPQGFEQYF

j_call: TRBJ1-3
v_call: TRBV29-1
d_call: NA
cdr3_nt: TGCAGCGTGTGCTGGGGAGACGGAAACACCATATATTTT
cdr3_aa: CSVCWGDGNTIYF

j_call: TRBJ1-1
v_call: TRBV29-1
d_call: NA
cdr3_nt: TGCAGCGTTGGAGGCAGTACAGGCATCCCTGAAGCTTTCTTT
cdr3_aa: CSVGGSTGIPEAFF

j_call: TRBJ2-7
v_call: TRBV5-1
d_call: TRBD2
cdr3_nt: TGCGCCAGCAGCGGCCAGCGGGAGTCCTACGAGCAGTACTTC
cdr3_aa: CASSGQRESYEQYF

j_call: TRBJ2-5
v_call: TRBV4-1
d_call: NA
cdr3_nt: TGCGCCAGCACCTCCGGCACGGGGGGCCTAGAGACCCAGTACTTC
cdr3_aa: CASTSGTGGLETQYF

j_call: TRBJ1-2
v_call: TRBV10-3
d_call: NA
cdr3_nt: TGTGCCATCAGTGAGGTGTCGTACTATGGCTACACCTTC
cdr3_aa: CAISEVSYYGYTF

j_call: TRBJ2-3
v_call: TRBV30
d_call: TRBD2
cdr3_nt: TGTGCCCGAAGTGGGGGGGGGTCTCGGGGCACGCAGTATTTT
cdr3_aa: CARSGGGSRGTQYF